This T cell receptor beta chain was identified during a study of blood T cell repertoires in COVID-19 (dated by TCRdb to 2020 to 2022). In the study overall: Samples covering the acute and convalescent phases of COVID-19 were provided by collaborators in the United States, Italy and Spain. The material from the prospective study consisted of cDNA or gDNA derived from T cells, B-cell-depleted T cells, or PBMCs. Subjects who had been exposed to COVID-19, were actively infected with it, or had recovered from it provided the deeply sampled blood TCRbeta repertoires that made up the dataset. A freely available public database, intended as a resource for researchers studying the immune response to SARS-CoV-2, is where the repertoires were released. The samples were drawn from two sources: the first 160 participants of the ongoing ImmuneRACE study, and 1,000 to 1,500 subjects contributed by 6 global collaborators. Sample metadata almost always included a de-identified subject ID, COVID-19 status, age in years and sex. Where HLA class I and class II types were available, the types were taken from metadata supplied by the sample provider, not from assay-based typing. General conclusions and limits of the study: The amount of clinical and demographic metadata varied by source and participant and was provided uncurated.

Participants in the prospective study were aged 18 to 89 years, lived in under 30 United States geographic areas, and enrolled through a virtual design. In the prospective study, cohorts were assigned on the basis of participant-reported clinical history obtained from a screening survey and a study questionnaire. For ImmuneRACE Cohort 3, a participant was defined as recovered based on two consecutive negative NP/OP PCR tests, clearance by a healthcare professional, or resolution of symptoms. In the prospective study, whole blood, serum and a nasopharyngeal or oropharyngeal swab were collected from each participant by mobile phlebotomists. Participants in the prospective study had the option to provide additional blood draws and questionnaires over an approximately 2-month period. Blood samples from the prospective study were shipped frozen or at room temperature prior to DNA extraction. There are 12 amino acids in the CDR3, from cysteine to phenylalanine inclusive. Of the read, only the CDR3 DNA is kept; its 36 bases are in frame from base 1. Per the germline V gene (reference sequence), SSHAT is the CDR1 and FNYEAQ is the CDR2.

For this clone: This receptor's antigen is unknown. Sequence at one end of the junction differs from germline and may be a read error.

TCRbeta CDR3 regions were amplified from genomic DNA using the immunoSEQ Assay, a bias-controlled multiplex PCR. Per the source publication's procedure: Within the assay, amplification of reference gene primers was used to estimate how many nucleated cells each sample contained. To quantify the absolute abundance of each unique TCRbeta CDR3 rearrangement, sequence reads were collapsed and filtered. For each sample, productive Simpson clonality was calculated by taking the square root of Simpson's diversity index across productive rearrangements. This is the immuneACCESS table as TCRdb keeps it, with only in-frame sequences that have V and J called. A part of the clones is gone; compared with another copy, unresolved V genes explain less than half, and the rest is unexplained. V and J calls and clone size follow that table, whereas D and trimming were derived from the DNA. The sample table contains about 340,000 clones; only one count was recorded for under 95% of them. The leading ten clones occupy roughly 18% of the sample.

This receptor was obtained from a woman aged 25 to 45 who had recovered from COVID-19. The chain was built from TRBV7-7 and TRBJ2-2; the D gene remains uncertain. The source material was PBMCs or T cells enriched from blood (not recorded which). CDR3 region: CASSPHAGELFF. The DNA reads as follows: TGTGCTAGCAGCCCCCATGCCGGGGAGCTGTTTTTT.